This T cell receptor (beta chain) emerged from a study of OX40 agonist ivuxolimab in advanced cancers. Study information: Three patients got partial responses; one had hepatocellular carcinoma and two had cutaneous melanoma.

Clones were read by immunoSEQ multiplex PCR, and TCRdb kept only the in-frame ones, dropping some. The sample contains 60,000 to 75,000 clones, approximately 81% of which appear only once. V was shortened by 2 bases and J by 7 bases, with 17 bases between the two germline ends. The germline CDR1 and CDR2 sequences are MNHNY and SVGAGI (reference sequence). This CDR3 comprises 16 residues. The sequence derives from an adult with an advanced solid tumor such as melanoma, head and neck, liver or kidney cancer. Here the sequenced sample was CD4+ or CD8+ T cells sorted from blood, taken in a trial of the OX40 agonist ivuxolimab. V and J are TRBV6-6 and TRBJ2-2; D is ambiguous. The CDR3 protein is CASSYPIGRSGGELFF. The CDR3 coding sequence is TGTGCCAGCAGTTACCCGATCGGAAGGTCGGGCGGGGAGCTGTTTTTT.